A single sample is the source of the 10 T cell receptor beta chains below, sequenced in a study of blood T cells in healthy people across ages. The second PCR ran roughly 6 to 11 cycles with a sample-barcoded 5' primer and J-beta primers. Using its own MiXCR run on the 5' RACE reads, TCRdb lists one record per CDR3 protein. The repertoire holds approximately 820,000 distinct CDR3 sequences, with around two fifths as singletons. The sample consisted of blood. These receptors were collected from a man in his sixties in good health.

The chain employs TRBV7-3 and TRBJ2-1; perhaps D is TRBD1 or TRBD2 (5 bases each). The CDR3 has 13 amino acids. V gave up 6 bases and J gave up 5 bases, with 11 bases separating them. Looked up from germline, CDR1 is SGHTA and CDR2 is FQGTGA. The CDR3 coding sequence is TGTGCCAGCAGTCGGGGCAGGGACAATGAGCAGTTCTTC. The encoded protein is CASSRGRDNEQFF. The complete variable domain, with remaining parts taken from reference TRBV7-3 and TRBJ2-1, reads GAGVSQTPSNKVTEKGKYVELRCDPISGHTALYWYRQSLGQGPEFLIYFQGTGAADDSGLPNDRFFAVRPEGSVSTLKIQRTERGDSAVYLCASSRGRDNEQFFGPGTRLTVL.

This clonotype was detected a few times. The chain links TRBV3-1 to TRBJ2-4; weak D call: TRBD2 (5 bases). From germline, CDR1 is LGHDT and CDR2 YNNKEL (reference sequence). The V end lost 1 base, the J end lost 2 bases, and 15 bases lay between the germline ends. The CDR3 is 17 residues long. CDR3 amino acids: CASSQGTVASSKNIQYF. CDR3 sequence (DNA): TGTGCCAGCAGCCAAGGGACCGTAGCGAGTTCCAAAAACATTCAGTACTTC.

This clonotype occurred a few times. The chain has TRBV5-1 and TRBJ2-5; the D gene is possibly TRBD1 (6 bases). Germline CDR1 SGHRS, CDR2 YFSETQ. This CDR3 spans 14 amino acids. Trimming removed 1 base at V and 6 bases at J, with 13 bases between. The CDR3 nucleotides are TGCGCCAGCAGCTTGAGGCAGGGGCTAAAGACCCAGTACTTC. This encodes CASSLRQGLKTQYF.

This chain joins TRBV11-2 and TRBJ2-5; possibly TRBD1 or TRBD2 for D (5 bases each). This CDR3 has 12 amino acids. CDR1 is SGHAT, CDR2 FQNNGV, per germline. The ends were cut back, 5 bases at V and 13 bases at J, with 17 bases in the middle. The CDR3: CASSLSRGLLYF. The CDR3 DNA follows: TGTGCCAGCAGCCTTAGTCGGGGCCTATTGTACTTC. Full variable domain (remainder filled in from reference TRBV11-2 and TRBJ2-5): EAGVAQSPRYKIIEKRQSVAFWCNPISGHATLYWYQQILGQGPKLLIQFQNNGVVDDSQLPKDRFSAERLKGVDSTLKIQPAKLEDSAVYLCASSLSRGLLYFGPGTRLLVL.

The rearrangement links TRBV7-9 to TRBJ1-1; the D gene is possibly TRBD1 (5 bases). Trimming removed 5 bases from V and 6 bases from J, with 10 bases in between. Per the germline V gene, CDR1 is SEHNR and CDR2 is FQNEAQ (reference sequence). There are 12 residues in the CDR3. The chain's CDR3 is CASSPGGAEAFF. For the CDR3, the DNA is TGTGCCAGCAGCCCCGGGGGGGCTGAAGCTTTCTTT.

As DNA, the CDR3 is TGTGCCAGCAGCCCACGACCCCCGCCAGGGTCTACACCCCTCCACTTT. Its translation is CASSPRPPPGSTPLHF. The chain combines TRBV5-5 with TRBJ1-6, with D perhaps matching TRBD1 (5 bases). This CDR3 comprises 16 residues. Trimming pared 4 bases from V and 11 bases from J, leaving 22 bases between. Germline V lookup: CDR1 SGHKS, CDR2 YYEKEE (reference sequence).

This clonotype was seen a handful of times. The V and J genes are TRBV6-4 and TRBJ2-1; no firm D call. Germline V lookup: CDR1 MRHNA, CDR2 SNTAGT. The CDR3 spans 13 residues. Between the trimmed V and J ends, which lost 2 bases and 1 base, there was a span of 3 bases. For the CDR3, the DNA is TGTGCCAGCAGTGACGGGTCCTACAATGAGCAGTTCTTC. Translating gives CASSDGSYNEQFF.

The CDR3 nucleotides read TGTGCCAGCAGCTTAGGTAGGGTAGGGCCCCGCACAGATACGCAGTATTTT. Translated, it gives CASSLGRVGPRTDTQYF. This chain links TRBV7-9 with TRBJ2-3, with D unresolved. CDR1 is SEHNR, CDR2 FQNEAQ, per germline (reference sequence). V was pared by 1 base and J by 1 base, with 15 bases between. The CDR3 contains 17 residues.

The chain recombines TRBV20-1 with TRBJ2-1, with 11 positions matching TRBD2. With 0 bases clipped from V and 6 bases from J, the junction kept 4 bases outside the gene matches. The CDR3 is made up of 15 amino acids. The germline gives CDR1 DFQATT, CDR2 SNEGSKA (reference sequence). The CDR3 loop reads CSARDPTSGGNEQFF. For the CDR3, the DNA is TGCAGTGCTAGAGATCCAACTAGCGGGGGCAATGAGCAGTTCTTC.

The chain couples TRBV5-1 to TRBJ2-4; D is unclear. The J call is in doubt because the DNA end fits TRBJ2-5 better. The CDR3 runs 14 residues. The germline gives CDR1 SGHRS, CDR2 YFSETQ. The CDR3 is CASSLINRQETQYF. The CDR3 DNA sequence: TGCGCCAGCAGCTTGATTAATCGGCAAGAGACCCAGTACTTC.